This T cell receptor beta chain stems from a study of post-analysis software for immune sequencing data. On the study more broadly: Relapsing-remitting, secondary progressive and progressive-relapsing courses of multiple sclerosis were included. Overall study results and limits: When patients were compared with controls, roughly five TRBV segments were more frequent, TRBV5-6, TRBV5-1 and TRBV20-1 among them.

This clonotype was picked up a small number of times. No antigen is known for it. The TCR beta cDNA libraries contained unique molecular identifiers. TCRdb analysed the PCR reads with MiXCR anew, one entry per CDR3 protein. The sample has 750,000 to 900,000 distinct CDR3 sequences; 35% to 55% are singletons. Germline-derived CDR1 and CDR2 are SGDLS and YYNGEE. The CDR3 runs to 19 residues. Trimming removed 0 bases from V and 0 bases from J; junction bases left unmatched: 8. Sequencing input: blood. V gene TRBV9 combines with J gene TRBJ2-6; 8 bases line up with TRBD1. The clonotype comes from a girl aged 10 to 17 with multiple sclerosis. CDR3 nucleotides: TGTGCCAGCAGCGTAGCGACAGGGGCGCTCAGCTCTGGGGCCAACGTCCTGACTTTC. Translated, it gives CASSVATGALSSGANVLTF.